This T cell receptor beta chain comes out of a study of blood T cell repertoires in COVID-19 (dated by TCRdb to between 2020 and 2021). At the level of the whole study: Samples covering the acute and convalescent phases of COVID-19 were provided by collaborators in the United States, Italy and Spain. The material from the prospective study consisted of cDNA or gDNA derived from T cells, B-cell-depleted T cells, or PBMCs. The dataset comprised deeply sampled blood TCRbeta repertoires from subjects exposed to, actively infected with, or recovered from COVID-19. A freely available public database, intended as a resource for researchers studying the immune response to SARS-CoV-2, is where the repertoires were released. Samples came from the ongoing ImmuneRACE study (first 160 participants) plus 1,254 subjects from 6 global collaborators. A de-identified subject ID, COVID-19 status, age in years and sex were almost always included in the sample metadata. Where available, HLA class I and class II types were obtained from metadata supplied by the sample provider rather than from assay-based typing.

Comment on this clone: Which antigen it targets is not known. Per-nucleotide qualities are absent, and no much larger clonotype sits a single base away.

TCRbeta CDR3 regions were amplified from genomic DNA using the immunoSEQ Assay, a bias-controlled multiplex PCR. On the authors' methods: Nucleated cell counts per sample were estimated from amplification of reference gene primers within the assay. To quantify the absolute abundance of each unique TCRbeta CDR3 rearrangement, sequence reads were collapsed and filtered. For each sample, productive Simpson clonality was calculated by taking the square root of Simpson's diversity index across productive rearrangements. Held by TCRdb, this immuneACCESS table contains in-frame sequences only and omits some clones. Under half of the omission traces to an unresolved V gene where checked; the cause of the rest is unknown. The DNA gave D and trimming, while V, J and clone size come from that table. Within this sample are 250,000 to 300,000 clones, with 70% to 90% of them counted one time only. The ten most abundant clones make up approximately 1.9% of the sample.

Enrolling through a virtual design, the prospective study's participants ranged in age from roughly 18 to 89 years and lived across around 25 United States geographic areas. To assign participants to cohorts, the prospective study relied on clinical history that participants themselves reported in a screening survey and a study questionnaire. Recovered participants in ImmuneRACE Cohort 3 were defined as having two consecutive negative NP/OP PCR tests, clearance from a healthcare professional, or resolution of symptoms. In the prospective study, mobile phlebotomists collected whole blood, serum and a nasopharyngeal or oropharyngeal swab from each participant. Prospective study participants could optionally give additional blood draws and questionnaires over an approximately 2-month period. Blood samples from the prospective study were shipped frozen or at room temperature prior to DNA extraction.

Broader findings and caveats from the paper: How much clinical and demographic metadata was included differed by source and by participant, and the metadata was provided uncurated.

The CDR3, from cysteine to phenylalanine, totals 18 residues. The only DNA kept is the CDR3, 54 bases in frame from the first base. CDR1 is given as SGHVS and CDR2 as FQNEAQ, both from the germline V gene. Between the V and J ends, shortened by 1 base and 0 bases respectively, the junction contains 18 bases. The sequencing input was PBMCs or T cells enriched from blood (not recorded which). The V and J segments used are TRBV7-8 and TRBJ1-2; a weak D assignment points to TRBD1 (6 bases agree). The clonotype comes from a woman aged 50 to 60 who had recovered from COVID-19. The DNA sequence follows: TGTGCCAGCAGCTTAGAACCGACAGGTTATTGGGCTAACTATGGCTACACCTTC. This translates into CASSLEPTGYWANYGYTF.